This T cell receptor beta chain comes out of a study of blood T cell repertoires in COVID-19. Study in general: Both acute and convalescent COVID-19 samples were obtained from the United States, Italy and Spain. PBMCs, B-cell-depleted T cells, or T cells provided the cDNA or gDNA that made up the material.

In the original analysis: Estimation of nucleated cell counts was performed using reference gene primer amplification. The assay was immunoSEQ multiplex PCR, and TCRdb's table has in-frame clones only and misses some. V, J and clone size are those of that table, while D and trimming were read from the DNA. Among roughly 100,000 clones, roughly 84% were seen once, and the ten largest hold around 4.5%. The CDR3 has 11 residues. With 5 bases removed from V and 6 bases from J, the gap between germline ends came to 10 bases. The germline V gene encodes CDR1 SQVTM and CDR2 ANQGSEA. The TCR originated in a human donor in a cohort sampled during active COVID-19. The chain carries TRBV29-1 and TRBJ1-2; D possibly corresponds to TRBD1 (6 bases). The sequencing input was peripheral blood. The CDR3 DNA follows: TGCAGCGTTCGGACAGCGAATGGCTACACCTTC. Residues: CSVRTANGYTF.